This paragraph covers one T cell receptor (beta chain) sequence. These data originate in a study of tumor and adjacent non-tumor tissue in lung cancer. J lost 15 bases, V lost 4 bases, and 9 bases had no gene match. Germline loops: CDR1 SQVTM, CDR2 ANQGSEA. CDR3 length: 11 residues. RNA was extracted from bulk tissue without any cell sorting. The library came from three nested PCR rounds adapted from ARM-PCR protocols. TCRdb recomputed calls from the multiplex PCR reads with MiXCR, one row per CDR3 protein. The repertoire consists of 70,000 or so distinct CDR3 sequences, with roughly 56% occurring once and the leading ten covering about 19%.

Sequencing was carried out using lung tumor tissue. This clonotype originated in a middle-aged man with non-small cell lung cancer. The V gene is TRBV29-1, the J gene TRBJ2-1, with 7 nucleotides matching TRBD2. This CDR3 is CSVGLEGGRFF. The CDR3 nucleotides read TGCAGCGTTGGGCTAGAGGGAGGGCGGTTCTTC.